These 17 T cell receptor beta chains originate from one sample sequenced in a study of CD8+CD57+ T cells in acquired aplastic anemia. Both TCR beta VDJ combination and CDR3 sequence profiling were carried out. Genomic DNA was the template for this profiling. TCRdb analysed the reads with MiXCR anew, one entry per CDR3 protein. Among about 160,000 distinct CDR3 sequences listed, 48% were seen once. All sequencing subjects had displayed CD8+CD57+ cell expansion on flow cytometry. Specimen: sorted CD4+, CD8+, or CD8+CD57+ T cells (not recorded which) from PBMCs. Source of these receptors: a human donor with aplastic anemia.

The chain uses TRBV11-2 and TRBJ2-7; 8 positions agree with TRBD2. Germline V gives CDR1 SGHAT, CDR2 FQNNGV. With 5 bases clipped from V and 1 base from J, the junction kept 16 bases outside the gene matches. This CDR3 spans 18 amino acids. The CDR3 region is CASSPSGSGSLLSYEQYF. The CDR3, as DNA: TGTGCCAGCAGCCCCTCCGGAAGCGGGAGCCTTCTTTCCTACGAGCAGTACTTC.

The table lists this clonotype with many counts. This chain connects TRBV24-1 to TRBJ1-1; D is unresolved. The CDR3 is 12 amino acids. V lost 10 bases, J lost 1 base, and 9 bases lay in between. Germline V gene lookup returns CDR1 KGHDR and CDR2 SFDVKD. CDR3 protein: CATPEGNTEAFF. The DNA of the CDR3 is TGTGCCACGCCGGAGGGGAACACTGAAGCTTTCTTT.

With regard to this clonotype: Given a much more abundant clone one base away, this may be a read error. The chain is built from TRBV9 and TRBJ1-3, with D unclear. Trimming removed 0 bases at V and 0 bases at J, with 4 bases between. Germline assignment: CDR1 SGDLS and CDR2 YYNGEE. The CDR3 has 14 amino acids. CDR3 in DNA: TGTGCCAGCAGCGTAGATGGCTCTGGAAACACCATATATTTT. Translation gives CASSVDGSGNTIYF.

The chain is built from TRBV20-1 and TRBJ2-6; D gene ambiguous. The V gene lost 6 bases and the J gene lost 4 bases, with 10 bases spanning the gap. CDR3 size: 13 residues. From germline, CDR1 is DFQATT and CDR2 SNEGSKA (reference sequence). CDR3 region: CSADPAGANVLTF. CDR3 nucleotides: TGCAGTGCCGACCCCGCCGGGGCCAACGTCCTGACTTTC.

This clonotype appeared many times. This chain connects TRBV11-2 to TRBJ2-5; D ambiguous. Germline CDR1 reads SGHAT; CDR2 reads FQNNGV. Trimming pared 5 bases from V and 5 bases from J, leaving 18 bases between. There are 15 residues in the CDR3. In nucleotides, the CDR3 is TGTGCCAGCAGCGTCCTTAACTCGAGGATGGAGACCCAGTACTTC. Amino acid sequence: CASSVLNSRMETQYF.

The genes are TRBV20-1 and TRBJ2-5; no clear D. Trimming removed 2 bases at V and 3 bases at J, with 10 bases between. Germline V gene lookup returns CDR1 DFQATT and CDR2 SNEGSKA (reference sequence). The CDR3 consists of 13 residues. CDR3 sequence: CSARNSAKETQYF. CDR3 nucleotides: TGCAGTGCTAGAAACAGTGCCAAAGAGACCCAGTACTTC.

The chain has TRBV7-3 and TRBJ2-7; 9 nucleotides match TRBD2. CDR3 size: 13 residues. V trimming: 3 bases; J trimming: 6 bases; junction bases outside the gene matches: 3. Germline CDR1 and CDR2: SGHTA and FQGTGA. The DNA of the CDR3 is TGTGCCAGCAGCTTGAAGCGGGGGGTCGAGCAGTACTTC. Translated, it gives CASSLKRGVEQYF.

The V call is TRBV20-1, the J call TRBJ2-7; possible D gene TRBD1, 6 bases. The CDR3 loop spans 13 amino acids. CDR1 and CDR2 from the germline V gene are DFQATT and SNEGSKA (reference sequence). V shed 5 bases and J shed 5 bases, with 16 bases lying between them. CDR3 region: CSAYLRGRHEQYF. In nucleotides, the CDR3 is TGCAGTGCTTACCTCAGGGGTCGTCACGAGCAGTACTTC.

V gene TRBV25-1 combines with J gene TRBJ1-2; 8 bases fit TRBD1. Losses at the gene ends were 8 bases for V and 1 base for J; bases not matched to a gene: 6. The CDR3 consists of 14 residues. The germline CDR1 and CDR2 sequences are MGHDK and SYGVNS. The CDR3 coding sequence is TGTGCCAGCCGCGGACAGGGACTTAACTATGGCTACACCTTC. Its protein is CASRGQGLNYGYTF.

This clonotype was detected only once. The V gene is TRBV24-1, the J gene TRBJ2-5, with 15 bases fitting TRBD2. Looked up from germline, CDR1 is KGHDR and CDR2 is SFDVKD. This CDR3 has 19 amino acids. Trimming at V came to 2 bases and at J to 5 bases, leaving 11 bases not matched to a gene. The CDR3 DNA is TGTGCCACCAGTGATTCCCCGGGACTAGCGGGGGGCCTTCGGGAGACCCAGTACTTC. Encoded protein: CATSDSPGLAGGLRETQYF.

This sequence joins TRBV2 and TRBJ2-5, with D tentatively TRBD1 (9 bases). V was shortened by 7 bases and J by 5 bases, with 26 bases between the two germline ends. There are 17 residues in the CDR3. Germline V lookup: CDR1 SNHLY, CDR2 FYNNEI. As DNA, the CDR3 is TGTGCCAGCACCGGGGGGGACAGGGACAGGGAGTTGGAGACCCAGTACTTC. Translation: CASTGGDRDRELETQYF.

The DNA of the CDR3 is TGTGCCACCAGCCTTCGTCAGGGCTCTGGGGCCAACGTCCTGACTTTC. Translation gives CATSLRQGSGANVLTF. This chain links TRBV15 with TRBJ2-6, with D possibly being TRBD1 (5 bases). This CDR3 spans 16 amino acids. Germline V gives CDR1 LNHNV, CDR2 YYDKDF (reference sequence). V was clipped by 5 bases and J by 0 bases, with 11 bases between them.

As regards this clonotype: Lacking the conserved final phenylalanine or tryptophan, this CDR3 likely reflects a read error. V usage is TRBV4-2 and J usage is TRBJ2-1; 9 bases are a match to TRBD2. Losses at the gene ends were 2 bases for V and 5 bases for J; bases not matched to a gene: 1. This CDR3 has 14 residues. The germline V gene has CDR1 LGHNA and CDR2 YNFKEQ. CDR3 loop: CASSQIAGDNEQFS. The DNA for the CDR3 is TGTGCCAGCAGCCAAATAGCGGGGGACAATGAGCAGTTCTCC.

As DNA, the CDR3 is TGTGCCAGCAGCTTACCGGGACTAGCTTACGAGCAGTACTTC. Its protein is CASSLPGLAYEQYF. The chain combines TRBV11-2 with TRBJ2-7; 9 bases map to TRBD2. The V gene's germline CDR1 is SGHAT and CDR2 FQNNGV. V was pared by 2 bases and J by 4 bases, with 3 bases of the junction left unmatched. The CDR3 has 14 residues.

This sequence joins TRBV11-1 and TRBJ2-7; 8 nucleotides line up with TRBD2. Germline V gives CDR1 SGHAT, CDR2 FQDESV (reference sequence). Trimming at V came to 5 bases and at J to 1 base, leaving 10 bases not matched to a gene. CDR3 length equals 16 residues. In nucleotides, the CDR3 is TGTGCCAGCAGCAGATTGGGTAGCGGGGCTTCCTACGAGCAGTACTTC. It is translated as CASSRLGSGASYEQYF.

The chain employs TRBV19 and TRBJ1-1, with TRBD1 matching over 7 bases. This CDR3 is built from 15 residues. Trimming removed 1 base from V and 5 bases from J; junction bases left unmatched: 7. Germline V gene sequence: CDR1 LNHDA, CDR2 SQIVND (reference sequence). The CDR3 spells CASSIGGGVKTEAFF. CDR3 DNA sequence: TGTGCCAGTAGTATAGGAGGGGGCGTAAAGACTGAAGCTTTCTTT.

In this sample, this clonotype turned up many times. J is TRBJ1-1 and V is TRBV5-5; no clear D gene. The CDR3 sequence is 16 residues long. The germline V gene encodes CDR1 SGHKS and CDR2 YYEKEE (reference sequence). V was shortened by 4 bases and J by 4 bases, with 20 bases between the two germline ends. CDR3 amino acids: CASSPPVRERGTEAFF. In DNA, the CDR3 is TGTGCCAGCAGCCCCCCGGTACGTGAGCGAGGCACTGAAGCTTTCTTT.